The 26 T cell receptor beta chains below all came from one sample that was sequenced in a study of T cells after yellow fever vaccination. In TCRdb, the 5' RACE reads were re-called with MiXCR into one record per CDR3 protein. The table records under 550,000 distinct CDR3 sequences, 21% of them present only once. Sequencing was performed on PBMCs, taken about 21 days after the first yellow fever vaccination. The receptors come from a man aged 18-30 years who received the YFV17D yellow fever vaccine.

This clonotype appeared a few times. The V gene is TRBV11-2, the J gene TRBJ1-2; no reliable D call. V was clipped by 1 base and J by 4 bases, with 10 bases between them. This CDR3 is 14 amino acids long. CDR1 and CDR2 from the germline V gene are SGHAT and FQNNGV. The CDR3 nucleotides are TGTGCCAGCAGCTTAGGAACCTTGGGCTATGGCTACACCTTC. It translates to CASSLGTLGYGYTF.

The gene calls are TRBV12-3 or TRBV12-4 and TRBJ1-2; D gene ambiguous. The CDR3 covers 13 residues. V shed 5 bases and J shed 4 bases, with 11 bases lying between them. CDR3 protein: CASSPPGSYGYTF. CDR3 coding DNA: TGTGCCAGCAGTCCGCCGGGCTCCTATGGCTACACCTTC.

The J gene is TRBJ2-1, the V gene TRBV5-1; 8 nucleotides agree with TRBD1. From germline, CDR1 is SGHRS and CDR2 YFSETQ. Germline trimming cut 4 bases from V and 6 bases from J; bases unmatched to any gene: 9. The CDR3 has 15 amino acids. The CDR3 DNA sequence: TGCGCCAGCAGCGACGCCGGGACAGGCTTCAATGAGCAGTTCTTC. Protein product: CASSDAGTGFNEQFF.

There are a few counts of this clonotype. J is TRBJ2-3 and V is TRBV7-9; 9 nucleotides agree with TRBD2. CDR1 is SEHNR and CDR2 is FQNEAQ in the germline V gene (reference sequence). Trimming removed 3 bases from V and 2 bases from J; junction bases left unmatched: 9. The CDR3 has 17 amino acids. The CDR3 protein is CASSFGGGDPYTDTQYF. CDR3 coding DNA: TGTGCCAGCAGCTTTGGCGGGGGGGACCCCTACACAGATACGCAGTATTTT.

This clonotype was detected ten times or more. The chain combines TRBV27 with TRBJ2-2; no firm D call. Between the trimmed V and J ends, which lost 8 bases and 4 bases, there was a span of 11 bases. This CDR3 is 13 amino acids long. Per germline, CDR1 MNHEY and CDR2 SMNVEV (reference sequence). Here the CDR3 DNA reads TGTGCCAGCGGGCTTCTCTCCACCGGGGAGCTGTTTTTT. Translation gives CASGLLSTGELFF.

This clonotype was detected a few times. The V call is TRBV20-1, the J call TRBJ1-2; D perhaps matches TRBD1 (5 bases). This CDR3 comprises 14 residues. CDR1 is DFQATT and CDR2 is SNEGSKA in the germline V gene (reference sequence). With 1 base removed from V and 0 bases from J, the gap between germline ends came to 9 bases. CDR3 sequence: CSARATATNYGYTF. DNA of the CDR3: TGCAGTGCTAGAGCGACAGCGACTAACTATGGCTACACCTTC.

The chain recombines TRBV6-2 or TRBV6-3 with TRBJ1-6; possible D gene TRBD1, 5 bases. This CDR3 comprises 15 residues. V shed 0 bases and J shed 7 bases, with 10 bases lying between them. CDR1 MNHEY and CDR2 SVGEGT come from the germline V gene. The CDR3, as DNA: TGTGCCAGCAGTTACTCCGGGACGGACAATTCACCCCTCCACTTT. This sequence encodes CASSYSGTDNSPLHF.

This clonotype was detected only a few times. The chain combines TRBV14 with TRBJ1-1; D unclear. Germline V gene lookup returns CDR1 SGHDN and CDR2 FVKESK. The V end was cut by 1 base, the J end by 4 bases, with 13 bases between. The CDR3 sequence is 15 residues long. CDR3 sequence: CASSQAAVSTTEAFF. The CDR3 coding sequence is TGTGCCAGCAGCCAAGCGGCCGTCAGTACCACTGAAGCTTTCTTT. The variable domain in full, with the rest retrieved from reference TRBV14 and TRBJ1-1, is EAGVTQFPSHSVIEKGQTVTLRCDPISGHDNLYWYRRVMGKEIKFLLHFVKESKQDESGMPNNRFLAERTGGTYSTLKVQPAELEDSGVYFCASSQAAVSTTEAFFGQGTRLTVV.

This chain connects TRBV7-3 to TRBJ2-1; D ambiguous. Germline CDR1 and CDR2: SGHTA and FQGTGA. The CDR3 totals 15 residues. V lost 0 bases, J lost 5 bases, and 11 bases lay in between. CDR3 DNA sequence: TGTGCCAGCAGCTTAACGTTAGGCAGTCACAATGAGCAGTTCTTC. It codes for CASSLTLGSHNEQFF. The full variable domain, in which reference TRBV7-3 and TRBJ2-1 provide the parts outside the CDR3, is GAGVSQTPSNKVTEKGKYVELRCDPISGHTALYWYRQSLGQGPEFLIYFQGTGAADDSGLPNDRFFAVRPEGSVSTLKIQRTERGDSAVYLCASSLTLGSHNEQFFGPGTRLTVL.

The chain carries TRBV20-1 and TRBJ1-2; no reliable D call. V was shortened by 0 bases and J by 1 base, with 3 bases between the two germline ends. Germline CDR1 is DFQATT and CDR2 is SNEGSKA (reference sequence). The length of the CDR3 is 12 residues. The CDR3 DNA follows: TGCAGTGCTAGAGACCTTAACTATGGCTACACCTTC. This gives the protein CSARDLNYGYTF.

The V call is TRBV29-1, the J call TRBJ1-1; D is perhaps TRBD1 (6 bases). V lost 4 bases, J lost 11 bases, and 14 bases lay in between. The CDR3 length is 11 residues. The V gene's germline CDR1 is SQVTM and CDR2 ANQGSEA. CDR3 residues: CSVAPGGSAFF. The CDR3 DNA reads TGCAGCGTTGCTCCGGGGGGCTCGGCTTTCTTT.

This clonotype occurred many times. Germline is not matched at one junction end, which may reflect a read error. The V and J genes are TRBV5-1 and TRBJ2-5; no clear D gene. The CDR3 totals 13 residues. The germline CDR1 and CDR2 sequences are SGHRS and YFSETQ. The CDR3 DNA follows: TGTGCCAGCAGTTTGCTAGGGCAAGAGACCCAGTACTTC. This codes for CASSLLGQETQYF. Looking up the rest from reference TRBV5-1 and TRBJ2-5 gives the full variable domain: KAGVTQTPRYLIKTRGQQVTLSCSPISGHRSVSWYQQTPGQGLQFLFEYFSETQRNKGNFPGRFSGRQFSNSRSEMNVSTLELGDSALYLCASSLLGQETQYFGPGTRLLVL.

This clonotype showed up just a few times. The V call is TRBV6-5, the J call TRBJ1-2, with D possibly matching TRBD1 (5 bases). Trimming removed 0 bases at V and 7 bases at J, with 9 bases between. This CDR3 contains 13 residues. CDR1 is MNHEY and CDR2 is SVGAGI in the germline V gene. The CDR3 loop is CASSYSRTSGYTF. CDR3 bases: TGTGCCAGCAGTTACTCGAGGACATCTGGCTACACCTTC.

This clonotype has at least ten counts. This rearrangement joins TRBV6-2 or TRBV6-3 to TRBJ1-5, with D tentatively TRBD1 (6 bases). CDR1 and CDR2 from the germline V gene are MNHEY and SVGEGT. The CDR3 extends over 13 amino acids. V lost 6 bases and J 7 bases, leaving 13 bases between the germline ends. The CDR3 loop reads CASSPTGGQPQHF. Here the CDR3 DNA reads TGTGCCAGCAGCCCCACCGGGGGCCAGCCCCAGCATTTT.

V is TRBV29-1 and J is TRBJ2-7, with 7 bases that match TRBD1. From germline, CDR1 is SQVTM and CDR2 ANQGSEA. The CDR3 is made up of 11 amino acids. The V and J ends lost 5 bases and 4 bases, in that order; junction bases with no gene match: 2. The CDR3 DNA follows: TGCAGCGTTCACAGGGGTTACGAGCAGTACTTC. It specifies CSVHRGYEQYF.

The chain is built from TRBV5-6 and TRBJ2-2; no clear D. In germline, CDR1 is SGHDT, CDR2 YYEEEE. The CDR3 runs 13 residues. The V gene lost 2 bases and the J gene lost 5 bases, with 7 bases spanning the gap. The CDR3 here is CASSFVVTGELFF. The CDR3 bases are TGTGCCAGCAGCTTCGTTGTGACCGGGGAGCTGTTTTTT.

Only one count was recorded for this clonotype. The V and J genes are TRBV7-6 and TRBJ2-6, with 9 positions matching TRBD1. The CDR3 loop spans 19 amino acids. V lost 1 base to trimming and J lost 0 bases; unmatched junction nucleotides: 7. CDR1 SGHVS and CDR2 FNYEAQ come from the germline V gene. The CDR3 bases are TGTGCCAGCAGCTTAGGTGTCACAGGGGGCCTCTCTGGGGCCAACGTCCTGACTTTC. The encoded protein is CASSLGVTGGLSGANVLTF. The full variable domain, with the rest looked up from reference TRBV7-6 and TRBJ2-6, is GAGVSQSPRYKVTKRGQDVALRCDPISGHVSLYWYRQALGQGPEFLTYFNYEAQQDKSGLPNDRFSAERPEGSISTLTIQRTEQRDSAMYRCASSLGVTGGLSGANVLTFGAGSRLTVL.

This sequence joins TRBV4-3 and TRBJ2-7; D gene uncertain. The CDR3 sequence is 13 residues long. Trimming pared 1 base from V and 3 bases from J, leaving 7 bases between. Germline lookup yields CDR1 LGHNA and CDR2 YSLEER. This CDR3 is CASSQGSLYEQYF. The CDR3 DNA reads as TGCGCCAGCAGCCAAGGAAGTCTCTACGAGCAGTACTTC.

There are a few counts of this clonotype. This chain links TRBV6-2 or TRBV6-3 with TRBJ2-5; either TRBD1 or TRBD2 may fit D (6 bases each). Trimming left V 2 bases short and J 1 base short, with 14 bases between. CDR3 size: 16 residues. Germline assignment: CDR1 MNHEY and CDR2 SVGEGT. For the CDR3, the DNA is TGTGCCAGCAGTTACGGGGCTGAGGGGGGCCAAGAGACCCAGTACTTC. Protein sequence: CASSYGAEGGQETQYF.

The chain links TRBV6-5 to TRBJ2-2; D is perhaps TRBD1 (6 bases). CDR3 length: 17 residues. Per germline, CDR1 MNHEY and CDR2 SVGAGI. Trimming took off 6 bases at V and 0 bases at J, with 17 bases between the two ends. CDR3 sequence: CASSYGQRIPNTGELFF. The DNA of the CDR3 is TGTGCCAGCAGCTACGGACAGCGCATTCCGAACACCGGGGAGCTGTTTTTT.

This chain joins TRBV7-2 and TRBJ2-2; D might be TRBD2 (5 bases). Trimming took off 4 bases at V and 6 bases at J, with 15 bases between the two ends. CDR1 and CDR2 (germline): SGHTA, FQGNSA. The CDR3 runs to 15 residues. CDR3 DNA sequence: TGTGCCAGCAGCTCACGAGACTACCGTCCCGGGGAGCTGTTTTTT. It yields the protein CASSSRDYRPGELFF.

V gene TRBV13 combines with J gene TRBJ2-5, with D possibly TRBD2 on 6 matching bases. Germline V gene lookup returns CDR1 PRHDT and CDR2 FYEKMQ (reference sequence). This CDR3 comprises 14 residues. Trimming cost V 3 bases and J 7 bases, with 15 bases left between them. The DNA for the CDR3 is TGTGCCAGCAGCTTGGGGGGTTTCATTGGGACCCAGTACTTC. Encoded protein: CASSLGGFIGTQYF. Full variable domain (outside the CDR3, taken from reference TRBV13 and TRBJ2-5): AAGVIQSPRHLIKEKRETATLKCYPIPRHDTVYWYQQGPGQDPQFLISFYEKMQSDKGSIPDRFSAQQFSDYHSELNMSSLELGDSALYFCASSLGGFIGTQYFGPGTRLLVL.

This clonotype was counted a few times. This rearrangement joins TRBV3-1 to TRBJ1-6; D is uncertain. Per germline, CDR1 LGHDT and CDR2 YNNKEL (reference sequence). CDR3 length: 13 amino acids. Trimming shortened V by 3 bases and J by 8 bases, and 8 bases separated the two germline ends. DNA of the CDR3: TGTGCCAGCAGCCATGGGCGGTATTCACCCCTCCACTTT. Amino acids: CASSHGRYSPLHF.

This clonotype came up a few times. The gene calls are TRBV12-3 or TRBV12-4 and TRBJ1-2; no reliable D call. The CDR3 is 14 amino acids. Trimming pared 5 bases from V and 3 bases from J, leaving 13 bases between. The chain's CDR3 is CASSISLGHYGYTF. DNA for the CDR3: TGTGCCAGCAGTATATCCCTGGGTCACTATGGCTACACCTTC.

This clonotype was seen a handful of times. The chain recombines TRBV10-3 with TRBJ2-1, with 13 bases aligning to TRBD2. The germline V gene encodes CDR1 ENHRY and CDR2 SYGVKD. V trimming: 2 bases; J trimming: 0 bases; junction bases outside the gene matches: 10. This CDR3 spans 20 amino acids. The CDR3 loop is CAISETWTSGGQVSYNEQFF. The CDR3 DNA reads TGTGCCATCAGTGAGACCTGGACTAGCGGGGGCCAGGTCTCCTACAATGAGCAGTTCTTC.

The DNA for the CDR3 is TGTGCCAGCAGTCTCCTCTCTGGAAACACCATATATTTT. Translated, it gives CASSLLSGNTIYF. The chain employs TRBV28 and TRBJ1-3; D is uncertain. The CDR3 is 13 residues long. Trimming pared 5 bases from V and 0 bases from J, leaving 5 bases between. Germline V lookup: CDR1 MDHEN, CDR2 SYDVKM.